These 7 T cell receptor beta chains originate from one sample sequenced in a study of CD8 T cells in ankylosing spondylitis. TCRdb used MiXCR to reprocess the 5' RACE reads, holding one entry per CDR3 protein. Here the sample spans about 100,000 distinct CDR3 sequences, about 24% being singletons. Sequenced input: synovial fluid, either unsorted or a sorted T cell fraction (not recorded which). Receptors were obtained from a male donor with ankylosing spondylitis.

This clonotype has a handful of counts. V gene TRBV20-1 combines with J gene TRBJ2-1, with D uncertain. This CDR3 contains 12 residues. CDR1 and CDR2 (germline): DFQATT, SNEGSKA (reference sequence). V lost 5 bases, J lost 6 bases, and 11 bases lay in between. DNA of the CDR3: TGCAGTGCTGGAACCAGACCCAATGAGCAGTTCTTC. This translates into CSAGTRPNEQFF.

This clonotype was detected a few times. CDR3 bases: TGTGCCAGCAGTGAAAGACTAGCGGGAAACCCAGAGCAGTTCTTC. It yields the protein CASSERLAGNPEQFF. The chain carries TRBV2 and TRBJ2-1, with 11 positions matching TRBD2. The V gene's germline CDR1 is SNHLY and CDR2 FYNNEI. Trimming took 2 bases from V and 10 from J; bases not matched to a gene: 7. CDR3 length: 15 amino acids.

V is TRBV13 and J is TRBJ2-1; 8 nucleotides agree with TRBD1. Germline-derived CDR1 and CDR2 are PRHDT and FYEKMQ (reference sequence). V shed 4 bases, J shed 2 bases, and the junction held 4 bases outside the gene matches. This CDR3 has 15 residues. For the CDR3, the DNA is TGTGCCAGCAGCTCGGCGGGACAGGCCTACAATGAGCAGTTCTTC. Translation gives CASSSAGQAYNEQFF.

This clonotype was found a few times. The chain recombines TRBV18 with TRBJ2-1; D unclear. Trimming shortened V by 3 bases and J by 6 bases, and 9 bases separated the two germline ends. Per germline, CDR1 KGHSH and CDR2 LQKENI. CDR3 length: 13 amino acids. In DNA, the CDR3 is TGTGCCAGCTCACCGCCCCCGGCCAATGAGCAGTTCTTC. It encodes CASSPPPANEQFF.

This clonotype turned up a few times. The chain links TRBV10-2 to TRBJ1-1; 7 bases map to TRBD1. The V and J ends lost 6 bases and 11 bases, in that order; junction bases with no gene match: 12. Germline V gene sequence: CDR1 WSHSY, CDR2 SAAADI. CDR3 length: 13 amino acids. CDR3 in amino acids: CASRHHDRDSAFF. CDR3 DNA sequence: TGCGCCAGCAGACACCACGACAGGGACTCGGCTTTCTTT.

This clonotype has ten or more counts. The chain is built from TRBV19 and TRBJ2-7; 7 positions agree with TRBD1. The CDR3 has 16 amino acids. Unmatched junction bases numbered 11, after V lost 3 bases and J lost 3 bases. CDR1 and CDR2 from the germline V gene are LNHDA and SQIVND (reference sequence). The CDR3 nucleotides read TGTGCCAGTAGTATTCAAGGGACAGTGGATAGCTACGAGCAGTACTTC. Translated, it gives CASSIQGTVDSYEQYF.

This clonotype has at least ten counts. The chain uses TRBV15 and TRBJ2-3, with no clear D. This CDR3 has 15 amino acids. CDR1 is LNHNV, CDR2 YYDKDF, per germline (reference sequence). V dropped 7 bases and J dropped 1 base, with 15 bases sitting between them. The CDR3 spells CATTKGSFGTDTQYF. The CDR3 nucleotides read TGTGCCACCACCAAGGGCAGTTTTGGCACAGATACGCAGTATTTT.